Each of the 4 T cell receptor beta chains below was sequenced from the same sample in a study of OX40 agonist ivuxolimab in advanced cancers. Sequencing was performed with immunoSEQ multiplex PCR; in TCRdb, only in-frame clones are kept and a portion is missing. The sample lists tens of thousands of clones, over 70% seen once, with roughly 4.9% in the top ten. The sample was CD4+ or CD8+ T cells sorted from blood, taken in a trial of the OX40 agonist ivuxolimab. The receptors originated from an adult with an advanced solid tumor such as melanoma, head and neck, liver or kidney cancer.

The chain uses TRBV27 and TRBJ1-2; tentative D call: TRBD1 (5 bases). CDR3 length: 12 residues. The V end was cut by 5 bases, the J end by 3 bases, with 7 bases between. CDR1 is MNHEY, CDR2 SMNVEV, per germline (reference sequence). The CDR3 coding sequence is TGTGCCAGCAGTCCGGGGGACTATGGCTACACCTTC. Protein sequence: CASSPGDYGYTF.

This clone was seen ten or more times. The chain links TRBV7-8 to TRBJ1-2; 8 bases align to TRBD1. The CDR3 is 15 amino acids. V lost 3 bases, J lost 7 bases, and 10 bases stayed unmatched. Germline CDR1 is SGHVS and CDR2 is FQNEAQ. The CDR3 DNA reads TGTGCCAGCAGCTTGGTAGGACAGGGCATTAGTGGCTACACCTTC. Encoded protein: CASSLVGQGISGYTF.

The chain uses TRBV14 and TRBJ2-7; 11 bases line up with TRBD1. Germline V gives CDR1 SGHDN, CDR2 FVKESK. With V trimmed by 4 bases and J by 6 bases, 8 bases remained unmatched. The CDR3 spans 15 residues. The CDR3: CASSPNSGTGGEQYF. The CDR3 region has the DNA TGTGCCAGCAGCCCGAATTCCGGGACAGGGGGCGAGCAGTACTTC.

This chain joins TRBV7-2 and TRBJ2-3; 10 bases fit TRBD1. CDR1 is SGHTA, CDR2 FQGNSA, per germline. The CDR3 runs 17 residues. V lost 4 bases, J lost 1 base, and 8 bases stayed unmatched. Here the CDR3 reads CASSSGPGTGGTDTQYF. For the CDR3, the DNA is TGTGCCAGCAGCTCAGGTCCCGGGACAGGGGGCACAGATACGCAGTATTTT.